This T cell receptor (beta chain) was sequenced in a study of beta chain features in type 1 diabetes. Staining for CD45RO/CCR7/CD25/CD127/CD95/CD27 allowed sorting of CD4+ naive, central memory, regulatory and stem cell-like memory cells. Purity exceeded 95% in all sorted populations. Study-wide findings and caveats: There were fewer insertions and more deletions at the VDJ junctions of type 1 diabetes patients.

Germline V gives CDR1 MNHEY, CDR2 SMNVEV (reference sequence). The CDR3 contains 13 residues. Trimming took 6 bases from V and 4 from J; bases not matched to a gene: 5. About this clone: Antigen specificity is unknown.

Every bit of the isolated RNA underwent reverse transcription, so sequencing read expressed TCRB transcripts. Produced via immunoSEQ multiplex PCR; TCRdb's table is partial and in-frame only. The profile shows around 58,000 clones, about 61% of them singletons. The chain carries TRBV27 and TRBJ2-7; TRBD1 matches at 8 bases. Sequences were obtained from Tregs from blood. The receptor comes from a woman under 30 in good health. The DNA of the CDR3 is TGTGCCAGCAGGGGACAGGACCTTTACGAGCAGTACTTC. It encodes CASRGQDLYEQYF.